This is a list of T cell receptor beta chains from one sample in a study of long-term antiretroviral therapy in people with HIV. Here immunoSEQ multiplex PCR was the method, and the copy in TCRdb shows in-frame clones only, minus some. The sample yields some 15,000 clones, about 85% seen once. The specimen comprised unsorted PBMCs, sampled 2.1 years after starting antiretroviral therapy. These TCRs come from a woman in her 40s with HIV. Both conserved end residues are part of each CDR3. A D gene is named only where the DNA matches it firmly. Not all rows give a size; the values are once, few, many and, for expanded clones, a class.

abundance	v_gene	d_gene	j_gene	CDR3nt	CDR3aa
NA	TRBV7-8	TRBD1	TRBJ2-3	TGTGCCAGCAGGTACAGACAGGGTCGGAGCACAGATACGCAGTATTTT	CASRYRQGRSTDTQYF
once	TRBV30	TRBD1	TRBJ2-1	TGTGCCTGGAGCGGGCAGGGGGCGAATGAGCAGTTCTTC	CAWSGQGANEQFF
NA	TRBV5-1	TRBD2	TRBJ2-1	TGCGCCAGCAGCTTGGGGACTAGCGGGGGGGCTAATGAGCAGTTCTTC	CASSLGTSGGANEQFF
NA	TRBV7-9	TRBD1	TRBJ1-3	TGTGCCACCAGCTCAAACCCCGGGACAGGCTCTGGAAACACCATATATTTT	CATSSNPGTGSGNTIYF
NA	TRBV7-9	TRBD1	TRBJ1-1	TGTGCCAGCGGAGACAGGGTTGGGAACACTGAAGCTTTCTTT	CASGDRVGNTEAFF
NA	TRBV4-1	NA	TRBJ1-1	TGCGCCAGCAGCCAAGACGTTGTGACTAAGAGAGCTTTCTTT	CASSQDVVTKRAFF
once	TRBV10-3	NA	TRBJ2-6	TGTGCCATCAGTCCAAGCTCTGGGGCCAACGTCCTGACTTTC	CAISPSSGANVLTF
NA	TRBV21-1	NA	TRBJ2-1	TGTGCCAGCAGCAATTATCGGACTAGCGGGGGGGAAACCTACAATGAGCAGTTCTTC	CASSNYRTSGGETYNEQFF
once	TRBV7-2	NA	TRBJ2-3	TGTGCCAGCAGCCAAAATCCTCCAACAGGGAACCCAGATACGCAGTATTTT	CASSQNPPTGNPDTQYF
NA	TRBV30	TRBD1	TRBJ1-5	TGTGCCTGGAGTGCCGGACAGGGTGGTCAGCCCCAGCATTTT	CAWSAGQGGQPQHF
NA	TRBV6-5	NA	TRBJ2-7	TGTGCCAGCAGTTACTCGTCCTACACAGCCTACGAGCAGTACTTC	CASSYSSYTAYEQYF
NA	TRBV15	NA	TRBJ2-3	TGTGCCACCAGCAGAGACGGAGGAGCACTTTCTAGCACAGATACGCAGTATTTT	CATSRDGGALSSTDTQYF
NA	TRBV4-3	NA	TRBJ1-3	TGCGCCAGCAGCCAAAGATATGGCGGCCGCACTGGAAACACCATATATTTT	CASSQRYGGRTGNTIYF
NA	TRBV21-1	NA	TRBJ2-7	TGTGCCAGCAGCAAAATCCCTTTCGGGACAGGGTACTACGAGCAGTACTTC	CASSKIPFGTGYYEQYF
NA	TRBV5-5	TRBD1	TRBJ2-5	TGTGCCAGCAGCTTCGGACAGGGATGGGGAGAGACCCAGTACTTC	CASSFGQGWGETQYF
NA	TRBV7-8	NA	TRBJ1-4	TGTGCCAGCAGCGCCCACAAAATCGGGGCTGAAAAACTGTTTTTT	CASSAHKIGAEKLFF
NA	TRBV6-5	NA	TRBJ2-7	TGTGCCAGCACCACATCACTACGGAGCGTCGAGCAGTACTTC	CASTTSLRSVEQYF
NA	TRBV6-5	NA	TRBJ1-5	TGTGCCAGCAGTTACGGGGGCAGTCAGCCCCAGCATTTT	CASSYGGSQPQHF
once	TRBV13	NA	TRBJ2-5	TGTGCCAGCAGCTTAGGTGACGAGATCCAAGAGACCCAGTACTTC	CASSLGDEIQETQYF
NA	TRBV4-3	NA	TRBJ2-7	TGCGCCAGCAGCCAAGGGTACGGGACCTTCGAGAAGCAGTACTTC	CASSQGYGTFEKQYF
NA	TRBV30	NA	TRBJ1-1	TGTGCCTGGAGTGTAGGTGCCCAAGCTTTCTTT	CAWSVGAQAFF
once	TRBV6-1	TRBD1	TRBJ1-5	TGTGCCAGCGGGACAGGGGTCGATCAGCCCCAGCATTTT	CASGTGVDQPQHF
NA	TRBV18	TRBD1	TRBJ2-5	TGTGCCAGCTCATTCTCGGGACAGAGCCAAGAGACCCAGTACTTC	CASSFSGQSQETQYF
NA	TRBV19	NA	TRBJ1-1	TGTGCCAGTAGTTCCGACAGAAGCACTGAAGCTTTCTTT	CASSSDRSTEAFF
NA	TRBV6-1	NA	TRBJ2-7	TGTGCCAGCAGTAGGGGGGCTAGCTCCTACGAGCAGTACTTC	CASSRGASSYEQYF
NA	TRBV6-5	TRBD1	TRBJ1-2	TGTGCCAGCAGTTACTGGAACAGGGGCGACCGCCATGGCTACACCTTC	CASSYWNRGDRHGYTF
NA	TRBV6-5	NA	TRBJ2-1	TGTGCCAGCAGTTACGACTGGCTACCCAATGAGCAGTTCTTC	CASSYDWLPNEQFF
NA	TRBV5-1	NA	TRBJ2-7	TGCGCCAGCAGCTTGGTGGCTGCCAGACACTACGAGCAGTACTTC	CASSLVAARHYEQYF
NA	TRBV2	TRBD2	TRBJ2-7	TGTGCCAGCACCCCCGGGACTAGCGGGGGGCCGAGCTCCTACGAGCAGTACTTC	CASTPGTSGGPSSYEQYF
NA	TRBV9	NA	TRBJ2-2	TGTGCCAGCAGCGTAGCTAGGGCTAGCGCCACCGGGGAGCTGTTTTTT	CASSVARASATGELFF
NA	TRBV19	TRBD1	TRBJ1-2	TGTGCCAGTAGTATAGGAGGGGGCGCTTTTGGTGGCTACACCTTC	CASSIGGGAFGGYTF
NA	TRBV4-3	NA	TRBJ1-2	TGCGCCAGCAGCCATACGACAGGTAGTTTCTATGGCTACACCTTC	CASSHTTGSFYGYTF
NA	TRBV5-8	TRBD1	TRBJ2-1	TGTGCCAGCAGCTGGGGACAGGCGTGGGACAATGAGCAGTTCTTC	CASSWGQAWDNEQFF
NA	TRBV5-6	TRBD1	TRBJ2-2	TGTGCCAGCAGCGTCCGGGACAGGGGGCGAGGGGAGCTGTTTTTT	CASSVRDRGRGELFF
few	TRBV5-1	NA	TRBJ1-1	TGCGCCAGCAGCCTGGCAGGGAGTACGAGCACTGAAGCTTTCTTT	CASSLAGSTSTEAFF
few	TRBV7-9	NA	TRBJ1-5	TGTGCCAGCAGCCTAGGAAGGGATCAGCCCCAGCATTTT	CASSLGRDQPQHF
NA	TRBV6-1	TRBD1	TRBJ1-4	TGTGCCAGCAGTGTAGGAGGAGCGGGACAGTCTGTTGAAAAACTGTTTTTT	CASSVGGAGQSVEKLFF
NA	TRBV7-9	TRBD1	TRBJ2-6	TGTGCCAGCAGCACGACAGGGGGGCTTGGCGGGGCCAACGTCCTGACTTTC	CASSTTGGLGGANVLTF
NA	TRBV7-2	NA	TRBJ1-2	TGTGCCAGCAGCTTATTAAGTAGGGGGAGGACTAACTATGGCTACACCTTC	CASSLLSRGRTNYGYTF
few	TRBV7-2	NA	TRBJ1-1	TGTGCCAGCAGCCTTGGGGACCGCCCAGCTGAAGCTTTCTTT	CASSLGDRPAEAFF
once	TRBV15	NA	TRBJ1-6	TGTGCCACCAGCAGAGAGGAGAATAATTCACCCCTCCACTTT	CATSREENNSPLHF
once	TRBV6-5	NA	TRBJ1-6	TGTGCCAGCAGTTACGGAGAGGGGACGTCGACCCTCCACTTT	CASSYGEGTSTLHF
NA	TRBV7-2	TRBD1	TRBJ1-2	TGTGCCAGCAGCTTAGGAGGGACAGGGGGGTATGGCTACACCTTC	CASSLGGTGGYGYTF
NA	TRBV6-5	NA	TRBJ2-7	TGTGCCAGCAGTTACTCAGACGAGCAGTACTTC	CASSYSDEQYF
NA	TRBV5-1	NA	TRBJ1-3	TGCGCCAGCCGTAGGAACTCTGGAAACACCATATATTTT	CASRRNSGNTIYF
NA	TRBV18	NA	TRBJ1-2	TGTGCCAGCTCACCGAGTGACAACTATGGCTACACCTTC	CASSPSDNYGYTF
NA	TRBV11-2	TRBD1	TRBJ1-5	TGTGCCAGCAGCAGAACGGGACAGGGCAATCAGCCCCAGCATTTT	CASSRTGQGNQPQHF
NA	TRBV7-9	NA	TRBJ1-2	TGTGCCAGCAGCTCCCTCGGGACATATGTTAACTATGGCTACACCTTC	CASSSLGTYVNYGYTF
NA	TRBV7-2	NA	TRBJ2-7	TGTGCCAGCAGCGTAAGCGGGCAGGGATACGAGCAGTACTTC	CASSVSGQGYEQYF
NA	TRBV5-1	NA	TRBJ2-2	TGCGCCAGCAGCTTGCAGGGTAACACCGGGGAGCTGTTTTTT	CASSLQGNTGELFF
NA	TRBV6-6	NA	TRBJ1-3	TGTGCCAGCTCCCTAGGGGGCTCTGGAAACACCATATATTTT	CASSLGGSGNTIYF
NA	TRBV7-9	TRBD2	TRBJ2-1	TGTGCCAGCAGCTTATTCGCGGGGGGAGTGGATGAGCAGTTCTTC	CASSLFAGGVDEQFF
NA	TRBV30	NA	TRBJ1-2	TGTGCCTGGAACAGGGATGGCTATGGCTACACCTTC	CAWNRDGYGYTF
NA	TRBV10-3	TRBD1	TRBJ2-3	TGTGCCATCAGTGACCACCCAGGGGGCGGCACAGATACGCAGTATTTT	CAISDHPGGGTDTQYF
NA	TRBV7-2	NA	TRBJ1-3	TGTGCCAGCAGCTCTACCACTGGAAACACCATATATTTT	CASSSTTGNTIYF
NA	TRBV2	TRBD1	TRBJ1-5	TGTGCCAGCAGTATGGGGACAGCTAGCAATCAGCCCCAGCATTTT	CASSMGTASNQPQHF
NA	TRBV27	TRBD1	TRBJ2-7	TGTGCCAGCACCCCGGGGCAGGGGGCCTACGAGCAGTACTTC	CASTPGQGAYEQYF
NA	TRBV5-1	TRBD2	TRBJ2-5	TGCGCCAGCAGCTTGGCCACTAGCGGGGGGGGGCAAGAGACCCAGTACTTC	CASSLATSGGGQETQYF
NA	TRBV5-6	NA	TRBJ2-7	TGTGCCAGCCACCGAGCCTCCTACGAGCAGTACTTC	CASHRASYEQYF